These 20 T cell receptor beta chains share one sample of origin, sequenced in a study of T cells in Graves' hyperthyroidism and ophthalmopathy. The CDR3 regions of TCR beta were amplified from RNA transcripts. First-round RT-PCR of the TCR CDR3 relied on the HTBI primer set. TCRdb reprocessed the multiplex PCR reads with MiXCR, giving one entry per CDR3 protein. The sample holds about 550,000 distinct CDR3 sequences, around 20% seen once. The specimen sequenced was blood. The receptors come from a man between 18 and 35 years old with Graves' hyperthyroidism.

This clonotype was seen only a few times. The rearrangement uses TRBV29-1 and TRBJ2-5; unclear D gene. Per the germline V gene, CDR1 is SQVTM and CDR2 is ANQGSEA. The CDR3 contains 12 residues. V gave up 3 bases and J gave up 7 bases, with 12 bases separating them. The CDR3 here is CSVDPTPGTQYF. The CDR3 nucleotides read TGCAGCGTTGACCCCACCCCAGGGACCCAGTACTTC.

This clonotype was picked up many times. The chain combines TRBV6-1 with TRBJ1-5; D gene uncertain. V was trimmed by 4 bases and J by 7 bases, leaving 17 bases between them. Per the germline V gene, CDR1 is MNHNS and CDR2 is SASEGT. This CDR3 has 15 amino acids. CDR3 sequence (DNA): TGTGCCAGCAGTGCCGACCCAGTAGTGGGGCAGCCCCAGCATTTT. This gives the protein CASSADPVVGQPQHF.

This clonotype was detected many times. CDR3 protein: CASSLSKGQGIEQYF. CDR3 DNA sequence: TGTGCCAGCAGTTTAAGCAAGGGACAGGGAATCGAGCAGTACTTC. J is TRBJ2-7 and V is TRBV27, with 9 nucleotides matching TRBD1. Germline lookup yields CDR1 MNHEY and CDR2 SMNVEV (reference sequence). This CDR3 has 15 residues. V shed 2 bases and J 6 bases; nucleotides not matched to a gene: 8.

The sample holds a few counts of this clonotype. The chain recombines TRBV6-2 or TRBV6-3 with TRBJ1-1; D gene unclear. Germline lookup yields CDR1 MNHEY and CDR2 SVGEGT. The ends were cut back, 0 bases at V and 0 bases at J, with 14 bases in the middle. The length of the CDR3 is 17 residues. CDR3 bases: TGTGCCAGCAGTTACTCGATACAGCCCCCGATGAACACTGAAGCTTTCTTT. Encoded protein: CASSYSIQPPMNTEAFF.

This clonotype was recorded many times. This chain uses TRBV6-5 with TRBJ1-2; 7 positions match TRBD1. Germline lookup yields CDR1 MNHEY and CDR2 SVGAGI. V shed 2 bases, J shed 7 bases, and the junction held 4 bases outside the gene matches. The CDR3 loop spans 13 amino acids. CDR3 sequence (DNA): TGTGCCAGCAGTTACAGGGACAGTCCTGGCTACACCTTC. Residues: CASSYRDSPGYTF.

This clonotype has a handful of counts. This rearrangement joins TRBV6-1 to TRBJ1-3; D uncertain. Germline assignment: CDR1 MNHNS and CDR2 SASEGT. Trimming cost V 5 bases and J 3 bases, with 11 bases left between them. This CDR3 is built from 14 residues. CDR3 residues: CASSPREYGNTIYF. In DNA form, the CDR3 reads TGTGCCAGCAGTCCCCGTGAATATGGAAACACCATATATTTT.

This chain connects TRBV28 to TRBJ2-7, with 7 bases aligning to TRBD1. In germline, CDR1 is MDHEN, CDR2 SYDVKM. This CDR3 region has 17 residues. The V segment lost 6 bases and the J segment 0 bases; nucleotides outside the gene matches: 14. The CDR3 sequence: CASSIPPSGQHSYEQYF. The DNA of the CDR3 is TGTGCCAGCAGCATTCCCCCCTCGGGACAGCACTCCTACGAGCAGTACTTC.

The DNA of the CDR3 is TGTGCCACCAGCAGTGAAGCGCCCCGACTGTACGAGCAGTACTTC. Protein: CATSSEAPRLYEQYF. This chain connects TRBV15 to TRBJ2-7; the D is unclear. There are 15 residues in the CDR3. V lost 3 bases and J lost 4, with 16 bases in between. Per the germline V gene, CDR1 is LNHNV and CDR2 is YYDKDF (reference sequence).

This clonotype was seen repeatedly, ten times or more. The chain recombines TRBV20-1 with TRBJ2-7, with 11 bases identical to TRBD2. This CDR3 comprises 15 residues. Unmatched junction bases numbered 4, after V lost 2 bases and J lost 1 base. Germline CDR1 reads DFQATT; CDR2 reads SNEGSKA (reference sequence). CDR3 sequence: CSARKLAGASYEQYF. Here the CDR3 DNA reads TGCAGTGCTAGAAAACTAGCGGGGGCGTCCTACGAGCAGTACTTC.

A few counts support this clonotype. V gene TRBV12-3 or TRBV12-4 combines with J gene TRBJ2-2; 9 nucleotides align to TRBD2. This CDR3 comprises 14 residues. J lost 7 bases, V lost 4 bases, and 4 bases had no gene match. CDR3 sequence: CASSSSGAGGELFF. DNA of the CDR3: TGTGCCAGCAGTTCTAGCGGGGCGGGCGGGGAGCTGTTTTTT.

This clonotype was seen a few times. The chain recombines TRBV2 with TRBJ2-2; D uncertain. With 4 bases removed from V and 7 bases from J, the gap between germline ends came to 13 bases. The germline gives CDR1 SNHLY, CDR2 FYNNEI. The CDR3 is 14 residues long. As DNA, the CDR3 is TGTGCCAGCAGTGTGGAAAAGGATCACGGGGAGCTGTTTTTT. Translating gives CASSVEKDHGELFF.

This clonotype has a handful of counts. This chain links TRBV6-1 with TRBJ2-5; 7 positions match TRBD1. J was trimmed by 5 bases and V by 6 bases; bases with no gene match: 9. Germline V gene data show CDR1 as MNHNS and CDR2 as SASEGT. CDR3 size: 14 residues. The CDR3 nucleotides read TGTGCCAGCAGCTCGGGACAGTCGAAGGAGACCCAGTACTTC. Translation: CASSSGQSKETQYF.

This clonotype came up many times. This rearrangement joins TRBV5-1 to TRBJ2-2, with D uncertain. The germline V gene encodes CDR1 SGHRS and CDR2 YFSETQ. V lost 4 bases, J lost 4 bases, and 8 bases lay in between. This CDR3 is 13 amino acids long. The CDR3 reads CASSVGPTGELFF. The CDR3 DNA reads as TGCGCCAGCAGCGTAGGGCCCACCGGGGAGCTGTTTTTT.

This clonotype was detected ten times or more. This chain connects TRBV5-1 to TRBJ2-7; 10 nucleotides match TRBD2. The CDR3 spans 15 residues. V was pared by 5 bases and J by 2 bases, with 7 bases of the junction left unmatched. Germline CDR1 reads SGHRS; CDR2 reads YFSETQ. The CDR3 nucleotides are TGCGCCAGCAGAGCCAGCGGGGGGGCCGCCTACGAGCAGTACTTC. It yields the protein CASRASGGAAYEQYF. Full variable domain (missing parts from reference TRBV5-1 and TRBJ2-7): KAGVTQTPRYLIKTRGQQVTLSCSPISGHRSVSWYQQTPGQGLQFLFEYFSETQRNKGNFPGRFSGRQFSNSRSEMNVSTLELGDSALYLCASRASGGAAYEQYFGPGTRLTVT.

This clonotype occurred many times. This chain connects TRBV11-2 to TRBJ1-1; tentative D call: TRBD1 (5 bases). Germline V lookup: CDR1 SGHAT, CDR2 FQNNGV. CDR3 size: 13 residues. Between the trimmed V and J ends, which lost 3 bases and 11 bases, there was a span of 16 bases. The CDR3: CASSLEPLGVAFF. In DNA, the CDR3 is TGTGCCAGCAGCTTGGAGCCCCTAGGGGTGGCTTTCTTT.

Ten or more counts support this clonotype. This chain connects TRBV6-1 to TRBJ1-5; no definite D call. V gave up 2 bases and J gave up 1 base, with 9 bases separating them. Germline V gene sequence: CDR1 MNHNS, CDR2 SASEGT. This CDR3 comprises 15 residues. As DNA, the CDR3 is TGTGCCAGCAGTGAATGGCACGCCAGCAATCAGCCCCAGCATTTT. Translating it yields CASSEWHASNQPQHF.

This sequence joins TRBV6-1 and TRBJ2-2; possible D gene TRBD1, 6 bases. In germline, CDR1 is MNHNS, CDR2 SASEGT. Between the trimmed V and J ends, which lost 4 bases and 5 bases, there was a span of 11 bases. This CDR3 contains 14 residues. The chain's CDR3 is CASSATGTTGELFF. CDR3 sequence (DNA): TGTGCCAGCAGTGCTACAGGGACAACCGGGGAGCTGTTTTTT.

This clonotype was counted ten times or more. This chain connects TRBV2 to TRBJ2-4; D may match TRBD1 or TRBD2 (6 bases each). In germline, CDR1 is SNHLY, CDR2 FYNNEI. Trimming left V 6 bases short and J 2 bases short, with 14 bases between. The CDR3 covers 15 residues. The CDR3 loop reads CASRGPGATKNIQYF. CDR3 nucleotides: TGTGCCAGCAGAGGACCGGGGGCAACCAAAAACATTCAGTACTTC.

This clonotype has a handful of counts. This chain connects TRBV6-1 to TRBJ2-2; D ambiguous. Germline CDR1 reads MNHNS; CDR2 reads SASEGT. The CDR3 is 14 amino acids. V lost 8 bases and J 3 bases, leaving 13 bases between the germline ends. Here the CDR3 reads CASETTQHTGELFF. The CDR3 nucleotides are TGTGCCAGCGAGACGACTCAACACACCGGGGAGCTGTTTTTT.

This clonotype was detected many times. CDR3 amino acids: CASSLGGGYGYTF. The CDR3 DNA reads as TGTGCCAGCAGTTTGGGGGGTGGCTATGGCTACACCTTC. The rearrangement links TRBV12-3 or TRBV12-4 to TRBJ1-2; D may be TRBD1 (5 bases). The CDR3 has 13 residues. Trimming left V 3 bases short and J 4 bases short, with 9 bases between.